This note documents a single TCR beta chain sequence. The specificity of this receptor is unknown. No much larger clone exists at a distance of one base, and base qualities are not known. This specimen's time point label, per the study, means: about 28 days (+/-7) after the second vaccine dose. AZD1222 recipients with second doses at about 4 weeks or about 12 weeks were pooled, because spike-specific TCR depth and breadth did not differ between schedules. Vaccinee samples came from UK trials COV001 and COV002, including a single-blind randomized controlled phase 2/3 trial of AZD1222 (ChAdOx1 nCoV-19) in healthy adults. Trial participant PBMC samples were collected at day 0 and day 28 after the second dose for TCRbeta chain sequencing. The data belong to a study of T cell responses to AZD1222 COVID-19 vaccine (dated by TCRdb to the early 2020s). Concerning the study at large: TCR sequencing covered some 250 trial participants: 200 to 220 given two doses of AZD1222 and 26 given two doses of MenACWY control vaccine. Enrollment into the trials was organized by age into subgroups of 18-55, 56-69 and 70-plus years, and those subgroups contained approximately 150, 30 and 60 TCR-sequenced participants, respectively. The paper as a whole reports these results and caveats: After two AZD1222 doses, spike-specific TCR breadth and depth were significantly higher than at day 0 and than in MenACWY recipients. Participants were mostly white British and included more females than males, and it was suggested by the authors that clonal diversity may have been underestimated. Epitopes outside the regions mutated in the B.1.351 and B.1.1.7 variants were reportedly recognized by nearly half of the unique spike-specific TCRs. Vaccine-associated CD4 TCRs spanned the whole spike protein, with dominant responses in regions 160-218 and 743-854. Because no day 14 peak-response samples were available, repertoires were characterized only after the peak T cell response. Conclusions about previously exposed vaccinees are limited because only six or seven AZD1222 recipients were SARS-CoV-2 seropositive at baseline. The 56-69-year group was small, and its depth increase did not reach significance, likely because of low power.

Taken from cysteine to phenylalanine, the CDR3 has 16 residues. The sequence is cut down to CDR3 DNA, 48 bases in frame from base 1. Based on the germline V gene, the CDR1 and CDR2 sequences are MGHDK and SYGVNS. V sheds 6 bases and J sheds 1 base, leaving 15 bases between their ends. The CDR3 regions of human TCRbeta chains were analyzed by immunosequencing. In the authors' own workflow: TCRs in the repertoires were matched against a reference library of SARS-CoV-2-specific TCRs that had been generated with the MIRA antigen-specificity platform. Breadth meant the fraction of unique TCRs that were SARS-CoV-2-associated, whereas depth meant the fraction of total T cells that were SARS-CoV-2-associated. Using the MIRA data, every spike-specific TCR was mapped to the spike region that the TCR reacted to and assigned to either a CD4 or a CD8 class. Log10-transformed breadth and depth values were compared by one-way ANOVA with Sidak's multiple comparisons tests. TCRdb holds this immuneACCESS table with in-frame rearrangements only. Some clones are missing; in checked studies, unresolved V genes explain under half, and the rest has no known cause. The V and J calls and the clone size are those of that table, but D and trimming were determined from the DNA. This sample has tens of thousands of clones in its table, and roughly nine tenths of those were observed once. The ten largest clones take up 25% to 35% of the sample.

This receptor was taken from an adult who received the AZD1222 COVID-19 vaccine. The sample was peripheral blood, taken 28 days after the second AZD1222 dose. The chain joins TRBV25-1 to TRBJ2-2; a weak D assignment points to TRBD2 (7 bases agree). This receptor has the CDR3 CASRPGGRVNTGELFF. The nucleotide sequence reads TGTGCCAGCAGGCCGGGGGGCAGGGTGAACACCGGGGAGCTGTTTTTT.